This entry lists 21 T cell receptor beta chains sequenced from one sample in a study of post-analysis software for immune sequencing data. No antigen has been identified for these receptors. Study-wide findings and caveats: The study found TRBV5-6, TRBV5-1 and TRBV20-1 among several TRBV segments more frequent in patients than controls.

Unique molecular identifiers were carried by the TCR beta cDNA libraries. TCRdb reanalysed the PCR reads using MiXCR and keeps one entry per CDR3 protein. The table has about 430,000 distinct CDR3 sequences, less than 40% seen once. The sample taken for sequencing was blood. Receptor source: a girl aged 2-9 years with multiple sclerosis.

The J gene is TRBJ2-3, the V gene TRBV9; the match to TRBD2 covers 7 bases. The trim removed 3 bases at V and 6 bases at J, leaving 10 bases unmatched. Germline CDR1 SGDLS, CDR2 YYNGEE. There are 15 residues in the CDR3. CDR3 DNA: TGTGCCAGCAGCGAAAGCGGGAACCCGTTTGATACGCAGTATTTT. Amino acid sequence: CASSESGNPFDTQYF.

This rearrangement joins TRBV10-3 to TRBJ1-2; D perhaps matches TRBD1 (6 bases). There are 14 residues in the CDR3. CDR1 is ENHRY, CDR2 SYGVKD, per germline. With 4 bases removed from V and 4 bases from J, the gap between germline ends came to 13 bases. CDR3 sequence (DNA): TGTGCCATCAGTGGGTTTACAGGGTTCTATGGCTACACCTTC. Translation gives CAISGFTGFYGYTF.

The chain uses TRBV28 and TRBJ2-1; tentatively, D is TRBD2 (6 bases). The CDR3 covers 15 residues. Trimming pared 5 bases from V and 7 bases from J, leaving 18 bases between. Germline assignment: CDR1 MDHEN and CDR2 SYDVKM. The CDR3 nucleotides read TGTGCCAGCAGTCCCGGGGTAGCGGAGACGAATGAGCAGTTCTTC. Protein sequence: CASSPGVAETNEQFF. The full variable domain, with the rest looked up from reference TRBV28 and TRBJ2-1, is DVKVTQSSRYLVKRTGEKVFLECVQDMDHENMFWYRQDPGLGLRLIYFSYDVKMKEKGDIPEGYSVSREKKERFSLILESASTNQTSMYLCASSPGVAETNEQFFGPGTRLTVL.

This rearrangement joins TRBV6-5 to TRBJ2-7; no reliable D call. The germline V gene encodes CDR1 MNHEY and CDR2 SVGAGI. The CDR3 is made up of 14 amino acids. V was clipped by 6 bases and J by 1 base, with 13 bases between them. The CDR3 here is CASSRMKGSYEQYF. CDR3 DNA sequence: TGTGCCAGCAGCCGAATGAAGGGTTCCTACGAGCAGTACTTC.

The V call is TRBV15, the J call TRBJ2-1; maybe TRBD2 (8 bases). Per germline, CDR1 LNHNV and CDR2 YYDKDF (reference sequence). V was shortened by 6 bases and J by 3 bases, with 24 bases between the two germline ends. This CDR3 comprises 18 residues. The CDR3 DNA follows: TGTGCCACCAGACCGACAGGGTTGGAGCGGGAGAGCTACAATGAGCAGTTCTTC. Its protein is CATRPTGLERESYNEQFF.

In this sample, this clonotype turned up a few times. The J gene is TRBJ2-7, the V gene TRBV20-1, with D possibly being TRBD2 (5 bases). The CDR3 has 12 residues. The V gene's germline CDR1 is DFQATT and CDR2 SNEGSKA (reference sequence). V was shortened by 7 bases and J by 2 bases, with 12 bases between the two germline ends. CDR3 protein: CSVIAKTYEQYF. The DNA for the CDR3 is TGCAGTGTCATAGCGAAAACCTACGAGCAGTACTTC.

The chain links TRBV21-1 to TRBJ1-6. TRBV21-1 is a pseudogene locus. There are 16 residues in the CDR3. Written as DNA, the CDR3 is TGTGCCAGCAGCAAAGGACGGCGGGTGCGAAATTCACCCCTCCACTTT. This translates into CASSKGRRVRNSPLHF.

This clonotype showed up just a few times. The J gene is TRBJ2-6, the V gene TRBV6-5; 10 bases fit TRBD1. The CDR3 is 17 residues long. Trimming at V came to 4 bases and at J to 1 base, leaving 4 bases not matched to a gene. Germline CDR1 reads MNHEY; CDR2 reads SVGAGI. DNA for the CDR3: TGTGCCAGCAGTTCCGGGACAGGGGTTTCTGGGGCCAACGTCCTGACTTTC. It is translated as CASSSGTGVSGANVLTF.

This clonotype was seen more than once but under ten times. The chain is built from TRBV10-3 and TRBJ2-7; perhaps TRBD1 as D (6 bases). The CDR3 is made up of 14 amino acids. Germline-derived CDR1 and CDR2 are ENHRY and SYGVKD. Trimming took off 7 bases at V and 2 bases at J, with 15 bases between the two ends. The CDR3 sequence is CAITQDRLPYEQYF. CDR3 DNA: TGTGCCATCACTCAGGACAGACTCCCCTACGAGCAGTACTTC.

This clonotype occurred a few times. The rearrangement uses TRBV6-5 and TRBJ1-5; TRBD1 agrees at 8 bases. Germline V gene data show CDR1 as MNHEY and CDR2 as SVGAGI. The CDR3 spans 14 residues. V lost 2 bases to trimming and J lost 6 bases; unmatched junction nucleotides: 3. CDR3 protein: CASSYETGVQPQHF. The DNA for the CDR3 is TGTGCCAGCAGTTACGAGACAGGGGTTCAGCCCCAGCATTTT.

V and J are TRBV6-2 or TRBV6-3 and TRBJ2-5; TRBD1 is a possible D gene (6 bases). CDR1 is MNHEY, CDR2 SVGEGT, per germline. The CDR3 length is 16 residues. V lost 6 bases, J lost 1 base, and 18 bases lay in between. The CDR3: CASSFDRTRIQETQYF. In DNA form, the CDR3 reads TGTGCCAGCAGCTTTGACAGGACACGAATCCAAGAGACCCAGTACTTC.

The V call is TRBV28, the J call TRBJ1-2, with D hard to call. Germline V lookup: CDR1 MDHEN, CDR2 SYDVKM. Trimming removed 7 bases at V and 1 base at J, with 13 bases between. The CDR3 has 14 residues. The DNA of the CDR3 is TGTGCCAGCAATGGCCCGGGTCTTAACTATGGCTACACCTTC. Protein product: CASNGPGLNYGYTF.

This chain connects TRBV5-6 to TRBJ2-5, with TRBD1 matching over 12 bases. V lost 0 bases to trimming and J lost 2 bases; unmatched junction nucleotides: 2. The CDR3 has 16 amino acids. Germline lookup yields CDR1 SGHDT and CDR2 YYEEEE. The CDR3 region has the DNA TGTGCCAGCAGCTTGGGGGACAGGGGGCGGCAAGAGACCCAGTACTTC. It is translated as CASSLGDRGRQETQYF.

This clonotype has more than one count but fewer than ten. The gene calls are TRBV11-2 and TRBJ1-1; D is possibly TRBD1 (6 bases). CDR1 and CDR2 from the germline V gene are SGHAT and FQNNGV. This CDR3 region has 13 residues. V was cut by 4 bases and J by 10 bases, with 16 bases left in between. Written as DNA, the CDR3 is TGTGCCAGCAGCTCGAGTCGGGGGCGGAGAGCTTTCTTT. Translated, it gives CASSSSRGRRAFF.

The chain couples TRBV7-9 to TRBJ1-4; maybe TRBD1 (5 bases). The germline gives CDR1 SEHNR, CDR2 FQNEAQ (reference sequence). The CDR3 has 13 amino acids. The V end lost 4 bases, the J end lost 7 bases, and 10 bases lay between the germline ends. The CDR3 sequence: CASSYRTTEKLFF. CDR3 nucleotides: TGTGCCAGCAGCTACCGGACAACTGAAAAACTGTTTTTT.

The chain recombines TRBV10-3 with TRBJ2-1; 9 bases map to TRBD2. The CDR3 length is 17 residues. Germline V gene data show CDR1 as ENHRY and CDR2 as SYGVKD. J gave up 4 bases and V 4 bases, and 11 bases lay outside the gene matches. The CDR3 DNA sequence: TGTGCCATCAGTGTCGCGGGGGGGAATGGACGGTACAATGAGCAGTTCTTC. As protein: CAISVAGGNGRYNEQFF.

CDR3: CSARDGDLYNEQFF. The CDR3 DNA sequence: TGCAGTGCTAGAGACGGGGACCTTTACAATGAGCAGTTCTTC. The V gene is TRBV20-1, the J gene TRBJ2-1, with D perhaps TRBD1 or TRBD2 (5 bases each). V was shortened by 0 bases and J by 4 bases, with 10 bases between the two germline ends. CDR3 length: 14 amino acids. Germline V gives CDR1 DFQATT, CDR2 SNEGSKA (reference sequence).

The genes are TRBV7-2 and TRBJ1-1; tentatively, D is TRBD1 (5 bases). Trimming left V 0 bases short and J 5 bases short, with 13 bases between. This CDR3 spans 15 amino acids. CDR1 is SGHTA and CDR2 is FQGNSA in the germline V gene. The CDR3 DNA follows: TGTGCCAGCAGCTTAGCGAGCGGGGCGGATACTGAAGCTTTCTTT. It codes for CASSLASGADTEAFF.

The chain couples TRBV7-2 to TRBJ1-1; D is undetermined. The CDR3 sequence is 13 residues long. V lost 1 base and J lost 3, with 6 bases in between. Looked up from germline, CDR1 is SGHTA and CDR2 is FQGNSA. CDR3 residues: CASSLEVDTEAFF. The CDR3 DNA is TGTGCCAGCAGCTTAGAGGTGGACACTGAAGCTTTCTTT.

This clonotype was seen a few times. The J gene is TRBJ2-7, the V gene TRBV7-2, with 9 bases lining up with TRBD2. V shed 2 bases, J shed 2 bases, and the junction held 4 bases outside the gene matches. The length of the CDR3 is 15 residues. Per germline, CDR1 SGHTA and CDR2 FQGNSA. This chain's CDR3 is CASSLSTSGTYEQYF. The CDR3 coding sequence is TGTGCCAGCAGCTTATCGACTAGCGGAACCTACGAGCAGTACTTC.

The rearrangement uses TRBV4-1 and TRBJ2-7; TRBD1 matches at 8 bases. Per germline, CDR1 MGHRA and CDR2 YSYEKL. The length of the CDR3 is 17 residues. The trim removed 4 bases at V and 2 bases at J, leaving 13 bases unmatched. CDR3 sequence: CASSLQRTGGEAYEQYF. CDR3 nucleotide sequence: TGCGCCAGCAGCCTCCAACGTACAGGGGGTGAGGCCTACGAGCAGTACTTC.